This entry concerns a single TCR beta chain. This sample stems from a study of PD-1 blockade in classical Hodgkin lymphoma. V was pared by 1 base and J by 1 base, with 12 bases between. The germline gives CDR1 LGHNA, CDR2 YNFKEQ. The CDR3 is made up of 16 amino acids. Assay: immunoSEQ multiplex PCR; the TCRdb copy retains only in-frame clones and omits some. The sample contains some 84,000 clones, around nine tenths of which appear only once. All trial patients relapsed after autologous stem cell transplantation. Specimen: peripheral blood mononuclear cells (PBMCs), collected at baseline. The J gene is TRBJ2-3, the V gene TRBV4-2; no definite D call. The receptor comes from a human donor with classical Hodgkin lymphoma. The CDR3 DNA sequence: TGTGCCAGCAGCCAAGGGGGTCATACAGGCACAGATACGCAGTATTTT. It encodes CASSQGGHTGTDTQYF.